This T cell receptor beta chain was found in a study of T cell responses to AZD1222 COVID-19 vaccine. CDR1 SEHNR and CDR2 FQNEAQ come from the germline V gene (reference sequence). The CDR3 totals 16 residues. The ends were cut back, 1 base at V and 2 bases at J, with 14 bases in the middle. The table came from immunoSEQ multiplex PCR; TCRdb's copy has only in-frame clones and leaves some out. The table shows approximately 89,000 clones, with 92% occurring only once. The sequenced sample was peripheral blood, obtained on day 0 of AZD1222 vaccination. The rearrangement joins TRBV7-9 to TRBJ1-2, with D perhaps TRBD1 (6 bases). The clonotype originates from an adult in good health. CDR3 bases: TGTGCCAGCAGCTTAGGAGGGCCGGGGGCGAACTATGGCTACACCTTC. This translates into CASSLGGPGANYGYTF.